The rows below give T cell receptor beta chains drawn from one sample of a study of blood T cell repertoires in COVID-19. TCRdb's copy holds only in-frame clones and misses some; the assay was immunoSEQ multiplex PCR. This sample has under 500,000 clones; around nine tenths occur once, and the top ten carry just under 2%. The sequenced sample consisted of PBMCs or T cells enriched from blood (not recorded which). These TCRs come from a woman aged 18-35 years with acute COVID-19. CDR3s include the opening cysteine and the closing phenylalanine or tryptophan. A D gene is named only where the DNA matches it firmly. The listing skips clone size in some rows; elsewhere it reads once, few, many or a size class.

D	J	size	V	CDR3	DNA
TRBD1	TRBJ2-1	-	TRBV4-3	CASSQNRQGFDEQFF	TGCGCCAGCAGCCAAAACAGACAGGGATTCGATGAGCAGTTCTTC
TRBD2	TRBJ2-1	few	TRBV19	CASRRLAGVSYNEQFF	TGTGCCAGTAGACGACTAGCGGGGGTTTCCTACAATGAGCAGTTCTTC
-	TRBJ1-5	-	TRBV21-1	CASSASRDFPPLHNQPQHF	TGTGCCAGCAGCGCCTCCCGGGACTTCCCCCCCCTTCACAATCAGCCCCAGCATTTT
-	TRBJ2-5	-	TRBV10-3	CAISAREEGETQYF	TGTGCCATCAGTGCGAGGGAGGAGGGAGAGACCCAGTACTTC
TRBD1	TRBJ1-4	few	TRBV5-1	CASSDGQGWEKLFF	TGCGCCAGCAGCGACGGACAGGGGTGGGAAAAACTGTTTTTT
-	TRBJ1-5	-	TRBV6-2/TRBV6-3	CASSYRKAGEYSNQPQHF	TGTGCCAGCAGTTACCGGAAAGCAGGGGAGTATAGCAATCAGCCCCAGCATTTT
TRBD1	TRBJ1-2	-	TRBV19	CASSPWTGTGHGYTF	TGTGCCAGTAGTCCCTGGACAGGGACTGGGCATGGCTACACCTTC
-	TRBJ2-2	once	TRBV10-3	CAISETGEDTGELFF	TGTGCCATCAGTGAGACAGGGGAGGACACCGGGGAGCTGTTTTTT
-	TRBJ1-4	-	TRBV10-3	CAIMDSSNEKLFF	TGTGCCATCATGGACAGTTCTAATGAAAAACTGTTTTTT
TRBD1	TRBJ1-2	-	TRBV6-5	CASSPGDRGSYGYTF	TGTGCCAGCAGTCCCGGGGACAGGGGCAGCTATGGCTACACCTTC
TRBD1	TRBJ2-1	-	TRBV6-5	CASSYYRGTEQFF	TGTGCCAGCAGTTATTACAGGGGCACTGAGCAGTTCTTC
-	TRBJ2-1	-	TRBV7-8	CASSPPGREQFF	TGTGCCAGCAGCCCACCAGGTAGGGAGCAGTTCTTC
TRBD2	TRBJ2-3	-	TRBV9	CASSVGGGITDTQYF	TGTGCCAGCAGCGTAGGCGGGGGAATCACAGATACGCAGTATTTT
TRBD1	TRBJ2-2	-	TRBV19	CASRGTGDTGELFF	TGTGCCAGTAGAGGGACAGGCGACACCGGGGAGCTGTTTTTT
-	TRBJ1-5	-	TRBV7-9	CASSLDRDSNQPQHF	TGTGCCAGCAGCTTAGACAGGGATAGCAATCAGCCCCAGCATTTT
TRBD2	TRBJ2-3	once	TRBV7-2	CASSPNGLAGTDTQYF	TGTGCCAGCAGCCCAAACGGACTAGCGGGGACAGATACGCAGTATTTT
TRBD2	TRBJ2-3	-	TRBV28	CASSTLTSGRPSDTQYF	TGTGCCAGCAGTACATTGACTAGCGGGAGGCCCTCAGATACGCAGTATTTT
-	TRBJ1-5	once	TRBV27	CIRGSSNQPQHF	TGCATTAGGGGCTCTAGCAATCAGCCCCAGCATTTT
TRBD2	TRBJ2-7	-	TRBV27	CASRPRTSGPFKYEQYF	TGTGCCAGCAGGCCCAGGACTAGCGGGCCCTTCAAGTACGAGCAGTACTTC
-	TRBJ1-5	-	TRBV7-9	CASSPTGSNQPQHF	TGTGCCAGCAGCCCAACAGGTAGCAATCAGCCCCAGCATTTT
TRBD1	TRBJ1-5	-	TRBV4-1	CASSQDGPGTVFQPQHF	TGCGCCAGCAGCCAAGATGGTCCCGGGACAGTTTTTCAGCCCCAGCATTTT
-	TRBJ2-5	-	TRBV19	CASSSGSGPPETQYF	TGTGCCAGTAGTAGTGGTTCAGGGCCACCGGAGACCCAGTACTTC
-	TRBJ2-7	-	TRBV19	CASSIGAVSEQYF	TGTGCCAGTAGTATAGGGGCAGTCTCCGAGCAGTACTTC
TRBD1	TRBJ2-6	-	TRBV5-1	CASSLRSGGAGANVLTF	TGCGCCAGCAGCTTGAGGTCAGGGGGCGCTGGGGCCAACGTCCTGACTTTC
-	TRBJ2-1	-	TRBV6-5	CASSYSRVTLNEQFF	TGTGCCAGCAGTTACTCGAGAGTGACACTCAATGAGCAGTTCTTC
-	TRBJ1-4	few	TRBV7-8	CASRRRGGFGEKLFF	TGTGCCAGCAGGCGAAGGGGGGGGTTCGGTGAAAAACTGTTTTTT
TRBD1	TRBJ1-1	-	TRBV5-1	CASSIDRGGTEAFF	TGCGCCAGCAGCATTGACAGGGGAGGGACTGAAGCTTTCTTT
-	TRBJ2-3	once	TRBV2	CASSVFASADTQYF	TGTGCCAGCAGTGTTTTTGCCTCTGCGGATACGCAGTATTTT